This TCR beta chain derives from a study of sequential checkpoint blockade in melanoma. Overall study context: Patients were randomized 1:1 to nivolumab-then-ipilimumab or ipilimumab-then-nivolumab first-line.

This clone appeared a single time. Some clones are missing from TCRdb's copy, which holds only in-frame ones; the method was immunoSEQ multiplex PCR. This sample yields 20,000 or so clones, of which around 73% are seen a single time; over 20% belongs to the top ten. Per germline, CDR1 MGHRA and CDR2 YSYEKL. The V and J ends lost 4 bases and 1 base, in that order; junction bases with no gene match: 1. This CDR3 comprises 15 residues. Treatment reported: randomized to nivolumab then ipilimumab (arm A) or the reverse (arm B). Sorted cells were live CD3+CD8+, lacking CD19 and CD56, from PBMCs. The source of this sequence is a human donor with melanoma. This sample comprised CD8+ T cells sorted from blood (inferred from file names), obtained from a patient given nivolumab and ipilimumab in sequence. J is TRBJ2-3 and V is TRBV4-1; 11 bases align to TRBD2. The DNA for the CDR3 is TGCGCCAGCAGCCGACTAGCGGGGTGCACAGATACGCAGTATTTT. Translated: CASSRLAGCTDTQYF.